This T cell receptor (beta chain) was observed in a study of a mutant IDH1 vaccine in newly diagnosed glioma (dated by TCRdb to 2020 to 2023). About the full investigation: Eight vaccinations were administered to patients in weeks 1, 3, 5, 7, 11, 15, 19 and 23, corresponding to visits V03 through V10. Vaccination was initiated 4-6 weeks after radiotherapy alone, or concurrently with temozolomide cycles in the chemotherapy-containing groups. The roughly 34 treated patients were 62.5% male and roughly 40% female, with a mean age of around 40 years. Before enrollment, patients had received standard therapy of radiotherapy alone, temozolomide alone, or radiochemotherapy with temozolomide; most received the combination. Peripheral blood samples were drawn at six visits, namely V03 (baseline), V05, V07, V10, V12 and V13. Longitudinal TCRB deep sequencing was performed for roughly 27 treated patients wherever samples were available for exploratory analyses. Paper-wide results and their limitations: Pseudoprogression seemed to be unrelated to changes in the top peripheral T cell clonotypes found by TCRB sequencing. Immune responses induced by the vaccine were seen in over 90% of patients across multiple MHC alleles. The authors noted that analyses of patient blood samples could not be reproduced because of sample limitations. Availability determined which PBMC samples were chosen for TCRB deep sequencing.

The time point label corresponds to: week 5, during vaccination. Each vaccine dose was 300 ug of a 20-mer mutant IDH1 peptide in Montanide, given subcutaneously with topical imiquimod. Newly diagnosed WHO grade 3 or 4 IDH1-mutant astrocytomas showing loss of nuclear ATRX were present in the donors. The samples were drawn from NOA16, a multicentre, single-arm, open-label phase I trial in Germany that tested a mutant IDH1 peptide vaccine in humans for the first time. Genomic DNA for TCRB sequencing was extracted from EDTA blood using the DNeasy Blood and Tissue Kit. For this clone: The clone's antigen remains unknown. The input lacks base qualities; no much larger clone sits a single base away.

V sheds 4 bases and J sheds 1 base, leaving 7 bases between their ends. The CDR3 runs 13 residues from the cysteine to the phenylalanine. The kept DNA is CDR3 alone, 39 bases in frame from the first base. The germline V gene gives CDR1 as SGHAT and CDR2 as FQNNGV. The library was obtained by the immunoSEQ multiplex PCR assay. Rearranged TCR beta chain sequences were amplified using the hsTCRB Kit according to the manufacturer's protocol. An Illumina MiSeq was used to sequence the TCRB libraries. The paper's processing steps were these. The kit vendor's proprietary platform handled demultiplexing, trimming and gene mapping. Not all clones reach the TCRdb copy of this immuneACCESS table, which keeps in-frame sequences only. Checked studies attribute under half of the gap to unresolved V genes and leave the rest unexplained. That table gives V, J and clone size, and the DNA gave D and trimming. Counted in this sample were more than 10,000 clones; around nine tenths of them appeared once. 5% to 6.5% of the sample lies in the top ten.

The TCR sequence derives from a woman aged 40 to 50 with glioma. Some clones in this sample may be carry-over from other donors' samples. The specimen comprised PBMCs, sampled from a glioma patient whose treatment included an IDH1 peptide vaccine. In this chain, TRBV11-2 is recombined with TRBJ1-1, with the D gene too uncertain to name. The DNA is TGTGCCAGCAGCTCCCCTAAGAACACTGAAGCTTTCTTT. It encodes CASSSPKNTEAFF. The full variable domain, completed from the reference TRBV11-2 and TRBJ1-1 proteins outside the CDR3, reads EAGVAQSPRYKIIEKRQSVAFWCNPISGHATLYWYQQILGQGPKLLIQFQNNGVVDDSQLPKDRFSAERLKGVDSTLKIQPAKLEDSAVYLCASSSPKNTEAFFGQGTRLTVV.